The text below deals with one T cell receptor beta chain. What it binds is unknown. The CDR3 end falls 3 residues outside the read, so it is completed with the germline J gene. J lost 6 bases, V lost 5 bases, and 6 bases had no gene match. Germline CDR1 DFQATT, CDR2 SNEGSKA (reference sequence). The CDR3 is 12 residues long. The data stem from a study of T cells in women clearing cervical HPV infection. Prevalent HPV16 infections were excluded; only incident single HPV16 infections included. Study observations and caveats: Unknown T-cell numbers per sample may underlie the richness differences. CIN3+ cases had significantly higher TCR repertoire richness than controls, but evenness did not differ.

Genomic DNA, averaging roughly 1,200 ng per sample, yielded TCR beta CDR3 via immunoSEQ. Data came from immunoSEQ multiplex PCR; TCRdb stores just in-frame clones and leaves some out. The sample has around 39,000 clones; the top ten hold 4.5% to 6%. This clonotype was obtained from a woman aged 18 to 75 with a cervical HPV16 infection that either progressed to CIN3+ or cleared (not recorded which). The sequencing sample was made of blood buffy coat. V is TRBV20-1 and J is TRBJ1-2, with TRBD1 matching 7 bases. Partial CDR3 DNA: TGCAGTGCTCCGGGACAGCGAAATGGC. It translates to CSAPGQRNG. The whole CDR3 is CSAPGQRNGYTF.